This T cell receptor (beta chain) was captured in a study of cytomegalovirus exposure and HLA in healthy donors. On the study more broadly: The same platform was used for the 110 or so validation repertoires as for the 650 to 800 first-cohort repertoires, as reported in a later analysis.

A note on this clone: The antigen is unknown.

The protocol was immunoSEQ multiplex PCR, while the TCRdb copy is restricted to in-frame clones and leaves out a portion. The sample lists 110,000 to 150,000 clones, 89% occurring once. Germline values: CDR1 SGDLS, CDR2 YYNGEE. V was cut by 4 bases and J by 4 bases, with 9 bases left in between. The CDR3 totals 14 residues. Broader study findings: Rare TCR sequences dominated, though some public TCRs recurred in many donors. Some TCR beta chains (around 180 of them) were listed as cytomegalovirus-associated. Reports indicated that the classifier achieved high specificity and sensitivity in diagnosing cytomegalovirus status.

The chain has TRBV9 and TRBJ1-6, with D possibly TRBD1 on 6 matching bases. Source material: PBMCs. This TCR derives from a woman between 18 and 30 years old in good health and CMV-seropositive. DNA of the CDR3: TGTGCCAGCAGCTCTGGACAGTATAATTCACCCCTCCACTTT. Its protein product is CASSSGQYNSPLHF.